This T cell receptor (beta chain) was found in a study of shared clonotypes between healthy human individuals. Study-level results: Of the naive CD4 clonotypes, about 5% were shared across a few donors. Generation of non-shared clonotypes was less probable than generation of clonotypes shared by all four donors.

The study ran the assay at deep level. Per the original methods: Junction-only sequences produced by ImmunoSEQ had no quality scores, so filtering differed. The assay was immunoSEQ multiplex PCR, and TCRdb's table has in-frame clones only and misses some. Clonal size and the V and J genes are those of that table, whereas D and trimming came from the DNA. The sample carries about 360,000 clones, less than 85% recorded once. Per germline, CDR1 KGHSH and CDR2 LQKENI. The CDR3 consists of 17 residues. With 3 bases removed from V and 2 bases from J, the gap between germline ends came to 14 bases. A remark on this clone: Its antigen is still unknown.

This TCR was sampled from a man aged 25-40 years in good health. Specimen: memory CD4+ T cells sorted from blood. Documented subset: CD45RA-negative fraction. The chain has TRBV18 and TRBJ2-6; unclear D gene. The CDR3 coding sequence is TGTGCCAGCTCACCGCCTATAGGTAGGGCTGGGGCCAACGTCCTGACTTTC. It yields the protein CASSPPIGRAGANVLTF.